The 17 T cell receptor beta chains in this list originate from one sample, sequenced in a study of blood T cell repertoires in COVID-19. Data came from immunoSEQ multiplex PCR; TCRdb stores just in-frame clones and leaves some out. The sample lists roughly 300,000 clones; 70% to 85% were seen once. What was sequenced was peripheral blood. These receptors were taken from a human donor with COVID-19, enrolled during active disease. The donor label of this sample is uncertain.

This chain connects TRBV20-1 to TRBJ2-4; maybe TRBD1 (6 bases). V was cut by 3 bases and J by 5 bases, with 11 bases left in between. CDR3 size: 13 residues. In germline, CDR1 is DFQATT, CDR2 SNEGSKA (reference sequence). CDR3 nucleotide sequence: TGCAGTGCTAGTGATTACAGGGAAAACATTCAGTACTTC. This codes for CSASDYRENIQYF.

The chain is built from TRBV6-6 and TRBJ2-7; 9 nucleotides match TRBD1. Unmatched junction bases numbered 10, after V lost 5 bases and J lost 2 bases. The CDR3 extends over 16 amino acids. Germline CDR1 reads MNHNY; CDR2 reads SVGAGI (reference sequence). The CDR3 sequence is CASSPRTGVVAYEQYF. The CDR3 coding sequence is TGTGCCAGCAGTCCTAGGACAGGGGTGGTTGCCTACGAGCAGTACTTC.

V and J are TRBV10-3 and TRBJ1-2, with unresolved D. The length of the CDR3 is 12 residues. V was pared by 9 bases and J by 6 bases, with 14 bases between. Germline loops: CDR1 ENHRY, CDR2 SYGVKD. The CDR3 bases are TGTGCCATGACTGGAGAAGAAAATGGCTACACCTTC. Its protein is CAMTGEENGYTF.

The J gene is TRBJ1-1, the V gene TRBV28, with D maybe TRBD1 (5 bases). Germline V gives CDR1 MDHEN, CDR2 SYDVKM. The CDR3 has 16 amino acids. V was trimmed by 3 bases and J by 0 bases, leaving 14 bases between them. CDR3 DNA sequence: TGTGCCAGCAGTTTGGAGCTACAGGTCTTGAACACTGAAGCTTTCTTT. Its protein product is CASSLELQVLNTEAFF.

CDR3 sequence reads: CASSEYSGAGAGETQYF. The CDR3, as DNA: TGTGCCAGCAGTGAATATAGCGGGGCGGGGGCTGGGGAGACCCAGTACTTC. The V call is TRBV25-1, the J call TRBJ2-5; 8 bases match TRBD2. The CDR3 extends over 17 amino acids. CDR1 MGHDK and CDR2 SYGVNS come from the germline V gene. V lost 0 bases, J lost 5 bases, and 11 bases stayed unmatched.

The genes are TRBV6-5 and TRBJ2-1; possibly TRBD1 for D (6 bases). V shed 5 bases and J shed 10 bases, with 15 bases lying between them. The CDR3 runs 13 residues. Germline CDR1 reads MNHEY; CDR2 reads SVGAGI. CDR3 bases: TGTGCCAGCAGTCCTACAGGGAGTCGGGAGCAGTTCTTC. Encoded protein: CASSPTGSREQFF.

The chain has TRBV11-3 and TRBJ2-7; TRBD1 aligns across 9 bases. J was trimmed by 5 bases and V by 4 bases; bases with no gene match: 6. CDR1 is SGHNT and CDR2 is YENEEA in the germline V gene. This CDR3 is built from 14 residues. The CDR3 DNA follows: TGTGCCAGCAGCTCCCGACAGGGGGACGACGAGCAGTACTTC. Translating it yields CASSSRQGDDEQYF.

The J gene is TRBJ2-1, the V gene TRBV6-5; 7 nucleotides align to TRBD2. The CDR3 covers 15 residues. The V and J ends lost 7 bases and 5 bases, in that order; junction bases with no gene match: 11. Germline assignment: CDR1 MNHEY and CDR2 SVGAGI. Here the CDR3 reads CASMILGEGHNEQFF. CDR3 nucleotides: TGTGCCAGCATGATACTGGGGGAGGGACACAATGAGCAGTTCTTC.

This clone is a singleton in its sample. The V call is TRBV7-2, the J call TRBJ2-1; TRBD2 matches at 14 bases. The V gene end was trimmed by 2 bases and the J gene end by 9 bases; junction bases not matched to a gene: 9. The CDR3 runs to 17 residues. Germline CDR1 and CDR2: SGHTA and FQGNSA. The CDR3 loop reads CASSLSGTSGRGSEQFF. The CDR3 DNA sequence: TGTGCCAGCAGCTTATCCGGGACTAGCGGGAGAGGAAGTGAGCAGTTCTTC. Full variable domain (outside the CDR3, taken from reference TRBV7-2 and TRBJ2-1): GAGVSQSPSNKVTEKGKDVELRCDPISGHTALYWYRQSLGQGLEFLIYFQGNSAPDKSGLPSDRFSAERTGGSVSTLTIQRTQQEDSAVYLCASSLSGTSGRGSEQFFGPGTRLTVL.

The genes are TRBV5-4 and TRBJ1-2; D not certain. The CDR3 runs to 13 residues. The V end was cut by 3 bases, the J end by 2 bases, with 8 bases between. Looked up from germline, CDR1 is SGHNT and CDR2 is YYREEE (reference sequence). The CDR3 reads CASSSIRNYGYTF. The CDR3 bases are TGTGCCAGCAGCTCAATCAGAAACTATGGCTACACCTTC.

The gene calls are TRBV6-1 and TRBJ2-1; 10 bases map to TRBD2. J was trimmed by 7 bases and V by 4 bases; bases with no gene match: 10. This CDR3 has 16 residues. Germline values: CDR1 MNHNS, CDR2 SASEGT. In nucleotides, the CDR3 is TGTGCCAGCAGTGGCCGGCTAGCGACTAGCGGGAATGAGCAGTTCTTC. Translating it yields CASSGRLATSGNEQFF.

A few counts support this clone. V is TRBV5-1 and J is TRBJ2-4, with a tentative D call TRBD2 (5 bases). Trimming took off 0 bases at V and 1 base at J, with 14 bases between the two ends. Per germline, CDR1 SGHRS and CDR2 YFSETQ. This CDR3 contains 17 residues. This chain's CDR3 is CASSLDSTPGAKNIQYF. As DNA, the CDR3 is TGCGCCAGCAGCTTGGATTCAACCCCGGGGGCCAAAAACATTCAGTACTTC.

This clone was seen only once. The CDR3 sequence: CASSRLAGAYNEQFF. The CDR3 DNA is TGTGCCAGCAGCCGACTAGCGGGGGCGTACAATGAGCAGTTCTTC. The gene calls are TRBV11-2 and TRBJ2-1; 12 bases agree with TRBD2. Per germline, CDR1 SGHAT and CDR2 FQNNGV. The CDR3 is 15 residues long. Trimming at V came to 5 bases and at J to 4 bases, leaving 3 bases not matched to a gene. The full variable domain, with the rest looked up from reference TRBV11-2 and TRBJ2-1, is EAGVAQSPRYKIIEKRQSVAFWCNPISGHATLYWYQQILGQGPKLLIQFQNNGVVDDSQLPKDRFSAERLKGVDSTLKIQPAKLEDSAVYLCASSRLAGAYNEQFFGPGTRLTVL.

The chain uses TRBV19 and TRBJ2-7, with 9 positions matching TRBD1. This CDR3 has 15 amino acids. After removal of 5 bases from V and 4 bases from J, the junction contained 9 bases not matched to a gene. The V gene's germline CDR1 is LNHDA and CDR2 SQIVND (reference sequence). The CDR3: CASSLSGTGLYEQYF. In DNA form, the CDR3 reads TGTGCCAGTAGTCTCTCAGGGACAGGGCTTTACGAGCAGTACTTC. The entire variable domain, with the rest obtained from reference TRBV19 and TRBJ2-7, is as follows: DGGITQSPKYLFRKEGQNVTLSCEQNLNHDAMYWYRQDPGQGLRLIYYSQIVNDFQKGDIAEGYSVSREKKESFPLTVTSAQKNPTAFYLCASSLSGTGLYEQYFGPGTRLTVT.

This chain uses TRBV7-9 with TRBJ1-4; maybe TRBD1 (6 bases). V lost 6 bases to trimming and J lost 4 bases, with 12 bases between them. CDR3 length equals 14 residues. Germline CDR1 is SEHNR and CDR2 is FQNEAQ (reference sequence). The CDR3 bases are TGTGCCAGCAGTCCACAGGGCTTTAATGAAAAACTGTTTTTT. Its translation is CASSPQGFNEKLFF.

This sequence joins TRBV6-1 and TRBJ2-1; maybe TRBD2 (5 bases). CDR1 and CDR2 (germline): MNHNS, SASEGT. V gave up 3 bases and J gave up 7 bases, with 7 bases separating them. CDR3 length equals 12 residues. The CDR3 nucleotides read TGTGCCAGCAGTGAGCGGACTAATGAGCAGTTCTTC. Amino acids: CASSERTNEQFF.

The V gene is TRBV6-2 or TRBV6-3, the J gene TRBJ1-1, with 7 bases aligning to TRBD1. The V gene end was trimmed by 2 bases and the J gene end by 1 base; junction bases not matched to a gene: 13. Germline V gives CDR1 MNHEY, CDR2 SVGEGT. This CDR3 has 18 residues. The CDR3: CASSYAPQTGSANTEAFF. The CDR3, as DNA: TGTGCCAGCAGTTACGCCCCTCAGACAGGGTCGGCGAACACTGAAGCTTTCTTT.